This T cell receptor beta chain was identified in a study of vaccination effects on CD4 cells after COVID-19. Notes on the study in general: Of the vaccine-induced clones from healthy vaccinees, merely 1 of 255 recognized common cold coronaviruses as well. Long after vaccination, the clones induced by infection and by vaccine shrank markedly in size.

Some clones are missing from TCRdb's copy, which holds only in-frame ones; the method was immunoSEQ multiplex PCR. Here the sample spans around 83,000 clones, around 76% being singletons. A note on this clone: Its matching antigen is unknown.

Antigen-specific CD4+ T cells were first expanded with viral peptide pools by the ViraFEST assay and only then sequenced. At the end of around eleven days of culture, CD4+ T cells were isolated. PBMC cultures contained two million cells per well, 8.5 to 10 IU/ml IL-2 and roughly 10 ug/ml peptides. Germline CDR1 reads PRHDT; CDR2 reads FYEKMQ (reference sequence). CDR3 size: 14 residues. V was cut by 5 bases and J by 10 bases, with 20 bases left in between. This clonotype originated in a human donor who received a COVID-19 vaccine. Here the sequenced sample was CD4+ T cells from PBMCs cultured with HCoV-229E spike peptides, taken before COVID-19 vaccination. This chain uses TRBV13 with TRBJ1-1, with TRBD1 as a possible D gene (6 bases). CDR3 loop: CASSQRTHRAGAFF. The CDR3 bases are TGTGCCAGCAGCCAGAGAACCCACAGGGCTGGAGCTTTCTTT.